The 10 T cell receptor beta chains listed next were all sequenced from one sample in a study of beta chain features in type 1 diabetes. No antigens are known for them. Findings of the study overall: Shorter TCRB CDR3s, moderately but significantly so, marked every one of the four CD4+ subsets in Type 1 diabetes patients.

Expressed TCRB transcripts were sequenced because the isolated RNA had all been reverse transcribed beforehand. Using immunoSEQ multiplex PCR, the repertoire was profiled, and TCRdb retains in-frame clones only, with some absent. The sample lists 250,000 to 350,000 clones; approximately 15% were seen once. Material: naive CD4+ T cells from blood. The receptors were gathered from a man aged 25 to 45 with type 1 diabetes.

The chain employs TRBV7-9 and TRBJ1-3, with 7 bases that match TRBD1. In germline, CDR1 is SEHNR, CDR2 FQNEAQ (reference sequence). V gave up 1 base and J gave up 1 base; unmatched junction bases: 1. The CDR3 totals 15 residues. CDR3 protein: CASSLGDSSGNTIYF. DNA for the CDR3: TGTGCCAGCAGCTTAGGGGACAGTTCTGGAAACACCATATATTTT.

V gene TRBV5-1 combines with J gene TRBJ1-5, with D perhaps matching TRBD1 (5 bases). Trimming shortened V by 0 bases and J by 6 bases, and 10 bases separated the two germline ends. CDR3 size: 14 residues. Germline lookup yields CDR1 SGHRS and CDR2 YFSETQ. CDR3 protein: CASSLGERGQPQHF. DNA for the CDR3: TGCGCCAGCAGCTTGGGAGAAAGGGGTCAGCCCCAGCATTTT.

This clone showed up just a few times. The CDR3 region is CASTGQGAADTQYF. The CDR3 coding sequence is TGTGCCAGCACGGGGCAGGGGGCGGCAGATACGCAGTATTTT. This chain uses TRBV9 with TRBJ2-3; 8 bases match TRBD1. The V gene end was trimmed by 6 bases and the J gene end by 4 bases; junction bases not matched to a gene: 7. The CDR3 length is 14 residues. Per germline, CDR1 SGDLS and CDR2 YYNGEE.

The CDR3 sequence is CASDRDLTTSQAQHF. Written as DNA, the CDR3 is TGTGCCAGCGACAGGGACCTGACGACGTCGCAGGCCCAGCATTTT. The chain couples TRBV2 to TRBJ1-5; 7 nucleotides match TRBD1. Germline V gene data show CDR1 as SNHLY and CDR2 as FYNNEI. This CDR3 spans 15 amino acids. V lost 8 bases, J lost 11 bases, and 18 bases stayed unmatched.

This clone was seen a handful of times. This sequence joins TRBV29-1 and TRBJ2-1, with 7 positions matching TRBD1. Trimming removed 7 bases from V and 4 bases from J; junction bases left unmatched: 19. CDR3 size: 17 residues. From germline, CDR1 is SQVTM and CDR2 ANQGSEA. CDR3 region: CSAGQDESRGAYNEQFF. Here the CDR3 DNA reads TGCAGCGCTGGACAGGACGAAAGCCGAGGGGCATACAATGAGCAGTTCTTC.

The table lists this clone with a few counts. The chain joins TRBV7-8 to TRBJ1-5; D remains ambiguous. The V gene lost 5 bases and the J gene lost 2 bases, with 13 bases spanning the gap. The length of the CDR3 is 15 residues. Germline-derived CDR1 and CDR2 are SGHVS and FQNEAQ. CDR3 DNA sequence: TGTGCCAGCAGCCCGGGTGTGAGGGGCAATCAGCCCCAGCATTTT. Amino acid sequence: CASSPGVRGNQPQHF.

There are a few counts of this clone. J is TRBJ2-5 and V is TRBV7-2; TRBD1 matches 7 bases. The CDR3 has 13 amino acids. J lost 5 bases, V lost 5 bases, and 5 bases had no gene match. The germline V gene encodes CDR1 SGHTA and CDR2 FQGNSA. The CDR3 DNA sequence: TGTGCCAGCAGCCTAGGGGGCCACGAGACCCAGTACTTC. This codes for CASSLGGHETQYF.

J is TRBJ1-2 and V is TRBV29-1; D is undetermined. Germline V gene data show CDR1 as SQVTM and CDR2 as ANQGSEA. Between the trimmed V and J ends, which lost 3 bases and 8 bases, there was a span of 13 bases. CDR3 length: 12 amino acids. DNA for the CDR3: TGCAGCGTTGAGGAGGGCGCGGGCGGCTACACCTTC. Translated: CSVEEGAGGYTF.

This clone turned up a few times. The gene calls are TRBV7-9 and TRBJ2-2, with 8 bases matching TRBD2. The CDR3 loop spans 15 amino acids. The trim removed 2 bases at V and 5 bases at J, leaving 4 bases unmatched. Germline V gene sequence: CDR1 SEHNR, CDR2 FQNEAQ (reference sequence). The CDR3 sequence is CASSLRTSTTGELFF. DNA for the CDR3: TGTGCCAGCAGCTTACGGACTAGCACAACCGGGGAGCTGTTTTTT.

CDR3 sequence: CASSFIIAGAYNEQFF. In nucleotides, the CDR3 is TGTGCCAGCAGTTTTATTATAGCGGGAGCCTACAATGAGCAGTTCTTC. The chain carries TRBV7-2 and TRBJ2-1; 9 bases match TRBD2. The J segment lost 2 bases and the V segment lost 6 bases, leaving 8 bases of the junction unmatched. From germline, CDR1 is SGHTA and CDR2 FQGNSA. This CDR3 has 16 residues.